Below, 17 T cell receptor beta chains from the same sample are listed, as sequenced in a study of T cells in women clearing cervical HPV infection (dated by TCRdb to the late 2010s). The library relied on the immunoSEQ multiplex PCR assay. TCRdb's version of the immuneACCESS table is confined to in-frame rearrangements and falls short of the full clone set. An unresolved V gene accounts for under half of the shortfall where checked; the remainder is of unknown origin. The sample table records roughly 28,000 clones. The ten largest clones capture under 3.5% of the sample. The sample was blood buffy coat. The receptors shown here come from a woman between 18 and 69 years old with a cervical HPV16 infection that either progressed to CIN3+ or cleared (not recorded which).

Turning to this clone: The observed sequence ends 3 residues before the CDR3 terminus, with the missing tail filled in from the germline J gene. This chain joins TRBV10-1 and TRBJ2-2, with D maybe TRBD1 (6 bases). CDR3 size: 14 residues. Trimming cost V 0 bases and J 6 bases, with 8 bases left between them. The germline V gene has CDR1 WNHNN and CDR2 SYGVQD (reference sequence). The CDR3 here is CASSESSGAGELFF. The CDR3 DNA, read in part, is TGCGCCAGCAGTGAGTCTTCAGGGGCCGGGGAG.

In the case of this clone: Read data end 3 residues before the CDR3 end; the end is taken from the germline J gene. The same CDR3 is also encoded by other DNA sequences in this sample. V gene TRBV12-3 or TRBV12-4 combines with J gene TRBJ2-7; 7 bases map to TRBD2. V was clipped by 6 bases and J by 1 base; unmatched bases: 6. The CDR3 loop spans 14 amino acids. CDR3 region: CASSPGLSSYEQYF. The sequenced part of the CDR3 DNA is TGTGCCAGCAGCCCGGGACTATCTTCCTACGAG.

With regard to this clone: Read coverage stops 3 residues before the CDR3 terminus; the germline J gene supplies the remainder. The chain joins TRBV5-1 to TRBJ2-7; 7 bases line up with TRBD1. This CDR3 is 15 amino acids long. Germline lookup yields CDR1 SGHRS and CDR2 YFSETQ. J lost 5 bases, V lost 0 bases, and 8 bases had no gene match. The CDR3 here is CASSLGGRGYDEQYF. CDR3 DNA (partial): TGCGCCAGCAGCTTGGGGGGCAGGGGGTACGACGAG. Variable domain in full (rest from reference TRBV5-1 and TRBJ2-7): KAGVTQTPRYLIKTRGQQVTLSCSPISGHRSVSWYQQTPGQGLQFLFEYFSETQRNKGNFPGRFSGRQFSNSRSEMNVSTLELGDSALYLCASSLGGRGYDEQYFGPGTRLTVT.

Turning to this clone: The read falls 3 residues short of the CDR3 end, and the missing part is taken from the germline J gene. The rearrangement uses TRBV20-1 and TRBJ2-3; D is ambiguous. V was shortened by 2 bases and J by 2 bases, with 8 bases between the two germline ends. The CDR3 consists of 13 residues. The germline CDR1 and CDR2 sequences are DFQATT and SNEGSKA (reference sequence). CDR3 amino acids: CSARLVATDTQYF. The sequenced part of the CDR3 DNA is TGCAGTGCTAGACTAGTAGCCACAGATACG.

Concerning this clone: The observed sequence ends 3 residues before the CDR3 terminus, with the missing tail filled in from the germline J gene. This chain connects TRBV30 to TRBJ2-4; TRBD1 agrees at 9 bases. The CDR3 length is 16 residues. The germline V gene has CDR1 GTSNPN and CDR2 SVGIG (reference sequence). The DNA read from the CDR3 is TGTGCCTGGACCCCGGGACAGGGTTCAAAGAACTATGGT. Protein sequence: CAWTPGQGSKNYG. The complete CDR3 protein is CAWTPGQGSKNYGQYF.

Turning to this clone: The observed sequence ends 3 residues before the CDR3 terminus, with the missing tail filled in from the germline J gene. This sequence joins TRBV5-1 and TRBJ2-1, with TRBD2 as a possible D gene (6 bases). V was pared by 0 bases and J by 7 bases, with 17 bases between. CDR3 length equals 16 residues. Germline V CDR1 and CDR2: SGHRS, YFSETQ. The CDR3: CASSLVRDSANNEQFF. The CDR3 bases that were read are TGCGCCAGCAGCTTGGTCCGGGACTCCGCGAATAATGAG.

The covered CDR3 bases are TGTGCCAGCAGCGGTGGACTAGCAGCTATCAATGAG. It is translated as CASSGGLAAINE. The whole CDR3 sequence is CASSGGLAAINEQFF. The chain uses TRBV5-4 and TRBJ2-1, with 8 bases fitting TRBD2. Sequencing ends 3 residues short of the CDR3 end; the germline J gene provides the rest. After removal of 4 bases from V and 6 bases from J, the junction contained 9 bases not matched to a gene. Germline V gene sequence: CDR1 SGHNT, CDR2 YYREEE (reference sequence). This CDR3 is 15 amino acids long.

CDR3 residues: CSASLPGLANNEQFF. The part of the CDR3 DNA that was read is TGCAGTGCTTCTCTTCCGGGACTAGCGAACAATGAG. The chain links TRBV20-1 to TRBJ2-1; TRBD2 aligns across 10 bases. Read sequence stops 3 residues before the CDR3 end, and the germline J gene provides the missing end. Germline CDR1 DFQATT, CDR2 SNEGSKA (reference sequence). The CDR3 spans 15 residues. Trimming at V came to 5 bases and at J to 5 bases, leaving 9 bases not matched to a gene.

Points on this clone: The observed sequence ends 3 residues before the CDR3 terminus, with the missing tail filled in from the germline J gene. The chain employs TRBV19 and TRBJ2-2; 10 bases map to TRBD2. CDR1 is LNHDA, CDR2 SQIVND, per germline (reference sequence). The CDR3 totals 18 residues. Trimming removed 5 bases from V and 6 bases from J; junction bases left unmatched: 15. The sequenced part of the CDR3 DNA is TGTGCCAGTAGTTTACTAACTAGCGGGGCCCACGGCTCCGGGGAG. This sequence encodes CASSLLTSGAHGSGE. From start to end, the CDR3 is CASSLLTSGAHGSGELFF. The full variable domain, with the rest looked up from reference TRBV19 and TRBJ2-2, is DGGITQSPKYLFRKEGQNVTLSCEQNLNHDAMYWYRQDPGQGLRLIYYSQIVNDFQKGDIAEGYSVSREKKESFPLTVTSAQKNPTAFYLCASSLLTSGAHGSGELFFGEGSRLTVL.

As for this clone: The read finishes 3 residues shy of the CDR3 end, and the germline J gene is used to complete it. This rearrangement joins TRBV14 to TRBJ2-2; 10 bases are shared with TRBD1. The junction had 5 bases not matched to a gene; V was cut back by 4 bases and J by 6 bases. Germline loops: CDR1 SGHDN, CDR2 FVKESK. This CDR3 has 15 residues. This CDR3 reads CASSPRTGGPGELFF. CDR3 DNA, as far as it was read: TGTGCCAGCAGCCCCCGGACAGGGGGTCCCGGGGAG. The full variable domain, its missing parts supplied by reference TRBV14 and TRBJ2-2, is EAGVTQFPSHSVIEKGQTVTLRCDPISGHDNLYWYRRVMGKEIKFLLHFVKESKQDESGMPNNRFLAERTGGTYSTLKVQPAELEDSGVYFCASSPRTGGPGELFFGEGSRLTVL.

Comment on this clone: The read terminates 3 residues before the CDR3 end, so the remaining end is supplied by the germline J gene. The V call is TRBV12-3 or TRBV12-4, the J call TRBJ2-1; 13 bases align to TRBD2. With V trimmed by 5 bases and J by 7 bases, 5 bases remained unmatched. The CDR3 covers 15 residues. The CDR3 is CASSLLAGGLNEQFF. Incomplete CDR3 DNA: TGTGCCAGCAGTCTACTAGCGGGGGGGCTTAATGAG.

As for this clone: From the germline J gene comes the end of the CDR3, since the read stops 3 residues before it. The rearrangement uses TRBV20-1 and TRBJ2-5, with TRBD2 matching over 9 bases. CDR3 length: 15 residues. Germline values: CDR1 DFQATT, CDR2 SNEGSKA (reference sequence). The trim removed 7 bases at V and 3 bases at J, leaving 12 bases unmatched. The sequenced part of the CDR3 DNA is TGCAGTGTTCTATCTCCTAGCGGGGATAAAGAGACC. Translating it yields CSVLSPSGDKET. The whole CDR3 protein is CSVLSPSGDKETQYF.

Turning to this clone: The sequenced fragment ends 3 residues before the CDR3 boundary, so the rest is inferred from the germline J gene. The rearrangement joins TRBV5-1 to TRBJ1-6; D unclear. In germline, CDR1 is SGHRS, CDR2 YFSETQ. The CDR3 has 14 amino acids. The V and J ends lost 7 bases and 0 bases respectively, with 8 bases between them. The part of the CDR3 DNA that was read is TGCGCCAGCCTACAGAGCTCCTATAATTCACCC. Amino acids: CASLQSSYNSP. The whole CDR3 sequence is CASLQSSYNSPLHF.

In regard to this clone: The read ends 3 residues early relative to the CDR3; the germline J gene fills the gap. The chain joins TRBV18 to TRBJ2-7; possible D gene TRBD2, 5 bases. The length of the CDR3 is 14 residues. Per germline, CDR1 KGHSH and CDR2 LQKENI. V was shortened by 3 bases and J by 6 bases, with 15 bases between the two germline ends. CDR3 DNA (partial): TGTGCCAGCTCACCTCCGGGGTTGCCCTCCGAG. Residues: CASSPPGLPSE. The entire CDR3 is CASSPPGLPSEQYF.

The CDR3 is CASSLWDRDTGELFF. CDR3 bases read: TGTGCCAGCAGCTTATGGGACAGGGACACCGGGGAG. The chain is built from TRBV11-2 and TRBJ2-2, with TRBD1 identical over 9 bases. The CDR3 extends 3 residues past the end of the read, so its final part is completed from the germline J gene. The CDR3 is 15 residues long. CDR1 is SGHAT, CDR2 FQNNGV, per germline. With 2 bases clipped from V and 3 bases from J, the junction kept 1 base outside the gene matches.

CDR3 in amino acids: CASSDPGGNTIYF. The CDR3 DNA, read in part, is TGTGCCAGCAGTGACCCAGGGGGAAACACC. This chain joins TRBV6-4 and TRBJ1-3; D is possibly TRBD1 (5 bases). Sequencing ends 3 residues short of the CDR3 end; the germline J gene provides the rest. V lost 2 bases and J 4 bases, leaving 6 bases between the germline ends. From germline, CDR1 is MRHNA and CDR2 SNTAGT. This CDR3 spans 13 amino acids.

About this clone: From the germline J gene comes the end of the CDR3, since the read stops 3 residues before it. The chain joins TRBV20-1 to TRBJ1-1, with D possibly TRBD1 on 5 matching bases. The CDR3 spans 14 residues. V gave up 0 bases and J gave up 2 bases, with 10 bases separating them. CDR1 is DFQATT, CDR2 SNEGSKA, per germline (reference sequence). Here the CDR3 reads CSAREGGPNTEAFF. The CDR3 bases that were read are TGCAGTGCTAGAGAGGGGGGACCTAACACTGAA.